The sequence of this T cell receptor beta chain was determined in a study of technical replicates of blood from a handful of donors. V was clipped by 3 bases and J by 0 bases; unmatched bases: 12. From germline, CDR1 is SGHKS and CDR2 YYEKEE (reference sequence). The CDR3 loop spans 19 amino acids. Some clones are missing from TCRdb's copy, which holds only in-frame ones; the method was immunoSEQ multiplex PCR. The repertoire holds fewer than 100,000 clones, with approximately 95% as singletons. The chain recombines TRBV5-5 with TRBJ2-6; TRBD1 agrees at 7 bases. The TCR was taken from a human donor in good health. Sequenced: T cells isolated from PBMCs. This CDR3 reads CASSSYLTGDGSGANVLTF. For the CDR3, the DNA is TGTGCCAGCAGCTCCTACTTAACAGGGGACGGCTCTGGGGCCAACGTCCTGACTTTC.